A selection of T cell receptor beta chains follows, all from one sample in a study of blood T cell repertoires in COVID-19. TCRdb's table, derived via immunoSEQ multiplex PCR, lists solely in-frame clones and lacks some. The data contain roughly 200,000 clones, around 82% of them singletons. Sequencing used PBMCs or T cells enriched from blood (not recorded which). The receptors were sampled from a woman aged 45 to 65 who had been exposed to COVID-19. The CDR3 runs from the conserved cysteine through the conserved F or W. The order of the fields is J gene, D gene, clone size, V gene, CDR3 protein, CDR3 DNA. D genes are given only for firm matches. Clone size is stated in some rows and not others, as once, few, many or a class when expanded.

TRBJ1-1	.	.	TRBV24-1	CATSPGGNTEAFF	TGTGCCACCAGTCCGGGAGGGAACACTGAAGCTTTCTTT
TRBJ1-1	TRBD1	.	TRBV19	CASSITGAHSF	TGTGCCAGTAGTATCACAGGGGCCCATTCATTT
TRBJ2-7	.	.	TRBV20-1	CSASLPGVNEQYF	TGCAGTGCTAGTTTACCAGGGGTTAACGAGCAGTACTTC
TRBJ1-5	.	.	TRBV19	CASSIADRRQPQHF	TGTGCCAGTAGTATAGCGGACAGAAGACAGCCCCAGCATTTT
TRBJ1-2	TRBD1	.	TRBV6-5	CASSPSTGIYGYTF	TGTGCCAGCAGCCCCTCGACAGGGATCTATGGCTACACCTTC
TRBJ1-4	.	.	TRBV10-3	CAISESGAVEEKLFF	TGTGCCATCAGTGAGTCAGGGGCGGTCGAGGAAAAACTGTTTTTT
TRBJ1-1	TRBD1	.	TRBV10-3	CAINWDRGSEAFF	TGTGCCATCAACTGGGACAGGGGCTCCGAAGCTTTCTTT
TRBJ1-2	.	few	TRBV10-1	CASSVEGNYGYTF	TGCGCCAGCAGTGTCGAGGGAAACTATGGCTACACCTTC
TRBJ2-5	.	few	TRBV9	CASSARDSAAETQYF	TGTGCCAGCAGCGCCCGGGACTCGGCCGCAGAGACCCAGTACTTC
TRBJ2-7	TRBD1	.	TRBV5-4	CASSLEQGANEQYF	TGTGCCAGCAGCTTGGAACAGGGGGCGAACGAGCAGTACTTC
TRBJ2-5	.	.	TRBV5-5	CASSFGRAEKFQETQYF	TGTGCCAGCAGCTTTGGGCGGGCAGAGAAGTTTCAAGAGACCCAGTACTTC
TRBJ2-2	.	few	TRBV5-1	CASSLAGVVDTGELFF	TGCGCCAGCAGCTTGGCCGGTGTCGTGGACACCGGGGAGCTGTTTTTT
TRBJ1-1	.	.	TRBV6-1	CASSDRALEAFF	TGTGCCAGCAGTGATAGAGCCCTTGAAGCTTTCTTT
TRBJ1-5	TRBD1	.	TRBV28	CASSFTGQGANWGQPQHF	TGTGCCAGCAGTTTCACGGGACAGGGGGCAAATTGGGGTCAGCCCCAGCATTTT
TRBJ1-3	TRBD1	.	TRBV6-6	CASSPYRGGTGNTIYF	TGTGCCAGCAGCCCCTACAGGGGGGGAACAGGAAACACCATATATTTT
TRBJ2-7	TRBD2	.	TRBV27	CASSFSRGGGEQYF	TGTGCCAGCAGTTTCTCCCGGGGGGGCGGCGAGCAGTACTTC
TRBJ1-2	TRBD1	.	TRBV5-1	CASRGIGGPNYGYTF	TGCGCCAGCAGAGGAATAGGGGGCCCGAACTATGGCTACACCTTC
TRBJ1-1	.	.	TRBV9	CASNAGGASEAFF	TGTGCCAGTAACGCGGGGGGCGCGTCTGAAGCTTTCTTT
TRBJ2-1	TRBD2	.	TRBV5-1	CASSDGLAGGNEQFF	TGCGCCAGCAGCGACGGACTAGCGGGGGGGAATGAGCAGTTCTTC
TRBJ1-2	TRBD1	.	TRBV9	CASTPRGTDFYGYTF	TGTGCCAGCACCCCTAGAGGGACAGACTTTTATGGCTACACCTTC
TRBJ1-2	.	.	TRBV5-4	CASSLAYGYGYTF	TGTGCCAGCAGCTTGGCTTACGGCTATGGCTACACCTTC
TRBJ1-1	.	.	TRBV28	CASSLRAAGNTEAFF	TGTGCCAGCAGTTTAAGGGCAGCGGGGAACACTGAAGCTTTCTTT
TRBJ1-1	TRBD1	.	TRBV28	CASRSRGQGAGEAFF	TGTGCCAGCAGGTCTAGGGGTCAGGGGGCGGGTGAAGCTTTCTTT
TRBJ2-7	TRBD1	.	TRBV13	CASSSRTGAAYEQYF	TGTGCCAGCAGCTCTCGGACAGGGGCAGCCTACGAGCAGTACTTC
TRBJ2-2	.	.	TRBV30	CACETGGGGELFF	TGTGCCTGTGAAACTGGGGGAGGCGGGGAGCTGTTTTTT
TRBJ1-4	.	.	TRBV2	CASSEVGATNEKLFF	TGTGCCAGCAGTGAAGTAGGGGCAACTAATGAAAAACTGTTTTTT
TRBJ1-4	.	.	TRBV10-3	CAISAEAPTNEKLFF	TGTGCCATCAGTGCCGAGGCCCCAACTAATGAAAAACTGTTTTTT
TRBJ1-2	.	.	TRBV5-4	CASSLAGVSYGYTF	TGTGCCAGCAGCTTGGCGGGAGTCTCCTATGGCTACACCTTC
TRBJ2-3	.	.	TRBV19	CASRTPAGTQYF	TGTGCCAGTAGAACCCCTGCGGGTACGCAGTATTTT
TRBJ1-2	TRBD1	.	TRBV27	CASSFNAGGAGGYTF	TGTGCCAGCAGTTTTAACGCAGGGGGTGCGGGTGGCTACACCTTC
TRBJ2-3	TRBD2	.	TRBV9	CASSVGSSGGSDTQYF	TGTGCCAGCAGCGTAGGCTCTAGCGGGGGATCAGATACGCAGTATTTT
TRBJ1-1	.	.	TRBV5-1	CASSNSTVEAFF	TGCGCCAGCAGCAACAGTACTGTGGAAGCTTTCTTT